Shown below are 6 T cell receptor beta chains from a single sample sequenced in a study of blood T cell repertoires in COVID-19. The assay was immunoSEQ multiplex PCR, and TCRdb's table has in-frame clones only and misses some. The sample records roughly 350,000 clones, over 80% being singletons. Sequencing input: peripheral blood. Receptors were obtained from a woman aged 50 to 60 with COVID-19, enrolled during active disease.

On this clone itself: At the DNA level, this CDR3 is encoded by other sequences in the same sample as well. The chain joins TRBV27 to TRBJ2-7; a possible D gene is TRBD1 (5 bases). Germline CDR1 is MNHEY and CDR2 is SMNVEV (reference sequence). This CDR3 comprises 14 residues. V was trimmed by 2 bases and J by 1 base, leaving 9 bases between them. CDR3 coding DNA: TGTGCCAGCAGTTTAAGCACAGGTTCCTACGAGCAGTACTTC. It translates to CASSLSTGSYEQYF.

V is TRBV6-5 and J is TRBJ1-3; D is perhaps TRBD1 (6 bases). The CDR3 consists of 14 residues. The V end lost 6 bases, the J end lost 3 bases, and 12 bases lay between the germline ends. The germline CDR1 and CDR2 sequences are MNHEY and SVGAGI. In nucleotides, the CDR3 is TGTGCCAGCAGATTCGGGACACATGGAAACACCATATATTTT. Protein product: CASRFGTHGNTIYF.

The J gene is TRBJ2-7, the V gene TRBV3-1 (or the pseudogene TRBV3-2); 8 bases agree with TRBD2. The CDR3 sequence is 15 residues long. The junction had 10 bases not matched to a gene; V was cut back by 4 bases and J by 5 bases. Germline CDR1 and CDR2: LGHDT and YNNKEL (reference sequence). CDR3 sequence reads: CASSPTKRLANEQYF. The CDR3 DNA sequence: TGTGCCAGCAGCCCTACCAAGAGACTAGCGAACGAGCAGTACTTC.

V is TRBV3-1 (or the pseudogene TRBV3-2) and J is TRBJ1-5; TRBD1 aligns across 9 bases. With V trimmed by 0 bases and J by 7 bases, 4 bases remained unmatched. The CDR3 spans 15 residues. Germline V gene data show CDR1 as LGHDT and CDR2 as YNNKEL (reference sequence). As DNA, the CDR3 is TGTGCCAGCAGCCAAGAGGGACAGGGTAGCCAGCCCCAGCATTTT. This gives the protein CASSQEGQGSQPQHF.

The chain joins TRBV19 to TRBJ2-1, with TRBD2 matching 15 bases. There are 17 residues in the CDR3. Germline loops: CDR1 LNHDA, CDR2 SQIVND (reference sequence). Trimming removed 6 bases from V and 2 bases from J; junction bases left unmatched: 5. CDR3 loop: CASRVGTSGRPYNEQFF. CDR3 bases: TGTGCCAGTAGGGTAGGGACTAGCGGGAGGCCCTACAATGAGCAGTTCTTC.

This clone appeared a single time. The chain links TRBV30 to TRBJ2-1; the match to TRBD2 covers 7 bases. The CDR3 is 11 amino acids. Germline-derived CDR1 and CDR2 are GTSNPN and SVGIG (reference sequence). Unmatched junction bases numbered 2, after V lost 2 bases and J lost 10 bases. In nucleotides, the CDR3 is TGTGCCTGGAGTTGGGAGGGGGAGCAGTTCTTC. As protein: CAWSWEGEQFF. The whole variable domain, filled in from reference TRBV30 and TRBJ2-1, reads SQTIHQWPATLVQPVGSPLSLECTVEGTSNPNLYWYRQAAGRGLQLLFYSVGIGQISSEVPQNLSASRPQDRQFILSSKKLLLSDSGFYLCAWSWEGEQFFGPGTRLTVL.